This T cell receptor beta chain was captured by sequencing in a study of beta chain features in type 1 diabetes. Overall study findings and caveats: In cDNA sequencing, cells with high TCR expression could be over-represented.

TCRB transcripts that were expressed got sequenced, as all of the isolated RNA had been reverse transcribed. For naive, central memory and regulatory T cell samples, reads averaged roughly 3.7 million. Here immunoSEQ multiplex PCR was the method, and the copy in TCRdb shows in-frame clones only, minus some. Altogether 350,000 to 450,000 clones are present, about 14% being singletons, with the ten largest covering approximately 0.019%. This clone was observed a few times. What it recognizes is unknown. Sequences were obtained from naive CD4+ T cells from blood. This sequence originates from a woman aged 18-29 years in good health.

CDR3 in DNA: TGTGCCAGCGTATGGCGGGACAGGGGGGACACTGAAGCTTTCTTT. This translates into CASVWRDRGDTEAFF. This chain joins TRBV6-5 and TRBJ1-1, with TRBD1 matching over 11 bases. Per the germline V gene, CDR1 is MNHEY and CDR2 is SVGAGI. This CDR3 contains 15 residues. Germline trimming cut 8 bases from V and 3 bases from J; bases unmatched to any gene: 8.